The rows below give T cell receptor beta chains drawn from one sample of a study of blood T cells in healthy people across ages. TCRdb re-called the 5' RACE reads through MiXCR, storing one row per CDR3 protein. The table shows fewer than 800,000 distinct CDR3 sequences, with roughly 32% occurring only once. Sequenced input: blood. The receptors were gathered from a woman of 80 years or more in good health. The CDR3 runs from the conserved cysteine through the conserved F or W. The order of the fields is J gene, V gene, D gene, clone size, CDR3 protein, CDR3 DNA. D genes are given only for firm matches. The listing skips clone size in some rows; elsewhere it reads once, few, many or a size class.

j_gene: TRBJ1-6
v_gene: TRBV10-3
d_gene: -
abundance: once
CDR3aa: CAISEQPDSPLHF
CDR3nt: TGTGCCATCAGTGAACAGCCCGATTCACCCCTCCACTTT

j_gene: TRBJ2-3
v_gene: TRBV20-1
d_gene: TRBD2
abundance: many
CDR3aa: CSASQTSGGTDTQYF
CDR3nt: TGCAGTGCTAGCCAGACTAGCGGGGGCACAGATACGCAGTATTTT

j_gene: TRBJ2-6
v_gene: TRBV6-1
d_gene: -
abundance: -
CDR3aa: CASSPGGGFSSGPNVLTF
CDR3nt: TGTGCCAGCAGTCCAGGGGGGGGGTTTAGCTCTGGGCCCAACGTCCTGACTTTC

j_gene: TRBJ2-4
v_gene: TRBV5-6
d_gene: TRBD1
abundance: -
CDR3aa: CASSAAPHHGQGPPNIQYF
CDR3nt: TGTGCCAGCAGCGCGGCACCCCATCATGGACAGGGCCCCCCAAACATTCAGTACTTC

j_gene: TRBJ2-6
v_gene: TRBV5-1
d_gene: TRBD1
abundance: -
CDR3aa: CASSTRQGAFAGANVLTF
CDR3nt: TGCGCCAGCAGCACCCGACAGGGGGCCTTCGCTGGGGCCAACGTCCTGACTTTC

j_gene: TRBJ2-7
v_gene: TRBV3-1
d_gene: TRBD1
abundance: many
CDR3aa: CASSQGVTGGFEQYF
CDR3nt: TGTGCCAGCAGCCAAGGCGTGACAGGGGGATTCGAGCAGTACTTC

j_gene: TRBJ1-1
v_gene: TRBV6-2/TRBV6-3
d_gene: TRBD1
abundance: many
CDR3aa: CASRLDARTGQAFF
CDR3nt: TGTGCCAGCAGACTAGACGCTCGGACAGGGCAAGCTTTCTTT

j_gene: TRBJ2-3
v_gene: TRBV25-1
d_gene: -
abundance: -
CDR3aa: CASSTNADTQYF
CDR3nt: TGTGCCAGTTCAACAAACGCAGATACGCAGTATTTT

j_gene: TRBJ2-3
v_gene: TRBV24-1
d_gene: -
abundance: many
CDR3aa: CATSGSSYTQYF
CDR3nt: TGTGCCACCAGTGGCTCGTCGTATACGCAGTATTTT

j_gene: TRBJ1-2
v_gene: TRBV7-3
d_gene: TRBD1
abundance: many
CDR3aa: CASSLSRGHGYTF
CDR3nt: TGTGCCAGCAGCTTAAGCAGGGGGCATGGCTACACCTTC

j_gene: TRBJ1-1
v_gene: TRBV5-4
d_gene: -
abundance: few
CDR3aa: CASSLQGWPEAFF
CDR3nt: TGTGCCAGCAGCTTACAGGGTTGGCCTGAAGCTTTCTTT

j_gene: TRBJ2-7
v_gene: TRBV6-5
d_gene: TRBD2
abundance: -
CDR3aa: CASSYLAGDSYEQYF
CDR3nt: TGTGCCAGCAGTTACCTTGCGGGAGACTCCTACGAGCAGTACTTC

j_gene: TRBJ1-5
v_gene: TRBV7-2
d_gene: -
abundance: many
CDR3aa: CASSLGPNQPQHF
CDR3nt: TGTGCCAGCAGCTTGGGACCGAATCAGCCCCAGCATTTT

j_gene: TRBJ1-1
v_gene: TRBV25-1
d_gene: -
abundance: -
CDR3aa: CASRTGARTEAFF
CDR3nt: TGTGCCAGCAGAACGGGGGCGAGGACTGAAGCTTTCTTT

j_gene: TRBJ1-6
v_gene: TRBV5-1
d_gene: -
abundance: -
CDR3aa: CASSSGTPDSPLHF
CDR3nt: TGCGCCAGCAGCTCCGGGACACCGGATTCACCCCTCCACTTT

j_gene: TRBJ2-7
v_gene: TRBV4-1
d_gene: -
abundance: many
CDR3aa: CASSLLGPGDEQYF
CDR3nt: TGCGCCAGCAGCCTTCTGGGACCGGGGGACGAGCAGTACTTC

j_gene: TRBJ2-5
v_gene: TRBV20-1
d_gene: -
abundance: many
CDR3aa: CSARDTRGGYQETQYF
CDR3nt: TGCAGTGCTAGAGATACGAGGGGGGGATATCAAGAGACCCAGTACTTC

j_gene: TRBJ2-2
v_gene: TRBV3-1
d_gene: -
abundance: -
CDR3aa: CASSQVGATGELFF
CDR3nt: TGTGCCAGCAGCCAAGTCGGGGCCACCGGGGAGCTGTTTTTT

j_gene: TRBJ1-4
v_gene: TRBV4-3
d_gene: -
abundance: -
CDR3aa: CARSQGSPRTINEKLFF
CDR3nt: TGCGCCCGCAGCCAAGGAAGTCCACGGACGATTAATGAAAAACTGTTTTTT

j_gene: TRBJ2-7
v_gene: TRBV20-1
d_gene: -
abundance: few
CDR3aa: CSARDSRDRAYEQYF
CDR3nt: TGCAGTGCTAGAGATTCCCGGGACCGTGCCTACGAGCAGTACTTC

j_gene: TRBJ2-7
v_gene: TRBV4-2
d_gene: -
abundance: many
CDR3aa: CASSSVVGTGLWEQYF
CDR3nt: TGTGCCAGCAGCTCAGTGGTTGGGACTGGCCTTTGGGAGCAGTACTTC

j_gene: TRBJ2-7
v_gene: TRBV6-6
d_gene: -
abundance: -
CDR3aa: CASSLLEGGLSYEQYF
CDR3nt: TGTGCCAGCAGTCTCTTGGAGGGGGGCCTCTCCTACGAGCAGTACTTC

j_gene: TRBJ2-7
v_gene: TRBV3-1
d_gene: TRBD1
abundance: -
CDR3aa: CASSPRPGQGDPYEQYF
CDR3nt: TGTGCCAGCAGCCCGCGACCGGGACAGGGGGACCCCTACGAGCAGTACTTC

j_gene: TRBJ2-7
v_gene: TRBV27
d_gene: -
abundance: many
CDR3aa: CASSSTRGNEQYF
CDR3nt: TGTGCCAGCAGTTCTACTAGAGGTAACGAGCAGTACTTC

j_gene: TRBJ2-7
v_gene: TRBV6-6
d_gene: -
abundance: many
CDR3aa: CASSYWRGTSYEQYF
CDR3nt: TGTGCCAGCAGTTACTGGAGGGGTACCTCCTACGAGCAGTACTTC